The clone carrying this T cell receptor (beta chain) has only a few counts. Sequencing of TCR beta covered CD8+ and CD4+ T cells obtained from blood. The multiple sclerosis control group consisted of treatment-naive patients whose relapsing-remitting disease, which was either stable or active, fulfilled revised McDonald criteria. In contrast to the negatively isolated CD8+ and CD4+ T cells, TEMRA cells were FACS-enriched. This entry belongs to a study of CD8 T cells in Susac syndrome. There are 12 residues in the CDR3. V lost 3 bases and J 6 bases, leaving 9 bases between the germline ends. CDR1 is MNHEY, CDR2 SVGEGT, per germline. RNA amounts of roughly 0.5 to 1 ug underwent reverse transcription with random hexamers. TCRdb re-called the immunoSEQ multiplex PCR reads through MiXCR, storing one row per CDR3 protein. Of some 300,000 distinct CDR3 sequences listed, 70% to 90% are singletons.

This rearrangement joins TRBV6-2 or TRBV6-3 to TRBJ2-7; D is unresolved. Sequencing was done on a sample of CD8+ T cells from PBMCs. The clonotype comes from a human donor with multiple sclerosis. The CDR3 loop reads CASSYWSGEQYF. CDR3 nucleotides: TGTGCCAGCAGTTATTGGTCCGGCGAGCAGTACTTC.